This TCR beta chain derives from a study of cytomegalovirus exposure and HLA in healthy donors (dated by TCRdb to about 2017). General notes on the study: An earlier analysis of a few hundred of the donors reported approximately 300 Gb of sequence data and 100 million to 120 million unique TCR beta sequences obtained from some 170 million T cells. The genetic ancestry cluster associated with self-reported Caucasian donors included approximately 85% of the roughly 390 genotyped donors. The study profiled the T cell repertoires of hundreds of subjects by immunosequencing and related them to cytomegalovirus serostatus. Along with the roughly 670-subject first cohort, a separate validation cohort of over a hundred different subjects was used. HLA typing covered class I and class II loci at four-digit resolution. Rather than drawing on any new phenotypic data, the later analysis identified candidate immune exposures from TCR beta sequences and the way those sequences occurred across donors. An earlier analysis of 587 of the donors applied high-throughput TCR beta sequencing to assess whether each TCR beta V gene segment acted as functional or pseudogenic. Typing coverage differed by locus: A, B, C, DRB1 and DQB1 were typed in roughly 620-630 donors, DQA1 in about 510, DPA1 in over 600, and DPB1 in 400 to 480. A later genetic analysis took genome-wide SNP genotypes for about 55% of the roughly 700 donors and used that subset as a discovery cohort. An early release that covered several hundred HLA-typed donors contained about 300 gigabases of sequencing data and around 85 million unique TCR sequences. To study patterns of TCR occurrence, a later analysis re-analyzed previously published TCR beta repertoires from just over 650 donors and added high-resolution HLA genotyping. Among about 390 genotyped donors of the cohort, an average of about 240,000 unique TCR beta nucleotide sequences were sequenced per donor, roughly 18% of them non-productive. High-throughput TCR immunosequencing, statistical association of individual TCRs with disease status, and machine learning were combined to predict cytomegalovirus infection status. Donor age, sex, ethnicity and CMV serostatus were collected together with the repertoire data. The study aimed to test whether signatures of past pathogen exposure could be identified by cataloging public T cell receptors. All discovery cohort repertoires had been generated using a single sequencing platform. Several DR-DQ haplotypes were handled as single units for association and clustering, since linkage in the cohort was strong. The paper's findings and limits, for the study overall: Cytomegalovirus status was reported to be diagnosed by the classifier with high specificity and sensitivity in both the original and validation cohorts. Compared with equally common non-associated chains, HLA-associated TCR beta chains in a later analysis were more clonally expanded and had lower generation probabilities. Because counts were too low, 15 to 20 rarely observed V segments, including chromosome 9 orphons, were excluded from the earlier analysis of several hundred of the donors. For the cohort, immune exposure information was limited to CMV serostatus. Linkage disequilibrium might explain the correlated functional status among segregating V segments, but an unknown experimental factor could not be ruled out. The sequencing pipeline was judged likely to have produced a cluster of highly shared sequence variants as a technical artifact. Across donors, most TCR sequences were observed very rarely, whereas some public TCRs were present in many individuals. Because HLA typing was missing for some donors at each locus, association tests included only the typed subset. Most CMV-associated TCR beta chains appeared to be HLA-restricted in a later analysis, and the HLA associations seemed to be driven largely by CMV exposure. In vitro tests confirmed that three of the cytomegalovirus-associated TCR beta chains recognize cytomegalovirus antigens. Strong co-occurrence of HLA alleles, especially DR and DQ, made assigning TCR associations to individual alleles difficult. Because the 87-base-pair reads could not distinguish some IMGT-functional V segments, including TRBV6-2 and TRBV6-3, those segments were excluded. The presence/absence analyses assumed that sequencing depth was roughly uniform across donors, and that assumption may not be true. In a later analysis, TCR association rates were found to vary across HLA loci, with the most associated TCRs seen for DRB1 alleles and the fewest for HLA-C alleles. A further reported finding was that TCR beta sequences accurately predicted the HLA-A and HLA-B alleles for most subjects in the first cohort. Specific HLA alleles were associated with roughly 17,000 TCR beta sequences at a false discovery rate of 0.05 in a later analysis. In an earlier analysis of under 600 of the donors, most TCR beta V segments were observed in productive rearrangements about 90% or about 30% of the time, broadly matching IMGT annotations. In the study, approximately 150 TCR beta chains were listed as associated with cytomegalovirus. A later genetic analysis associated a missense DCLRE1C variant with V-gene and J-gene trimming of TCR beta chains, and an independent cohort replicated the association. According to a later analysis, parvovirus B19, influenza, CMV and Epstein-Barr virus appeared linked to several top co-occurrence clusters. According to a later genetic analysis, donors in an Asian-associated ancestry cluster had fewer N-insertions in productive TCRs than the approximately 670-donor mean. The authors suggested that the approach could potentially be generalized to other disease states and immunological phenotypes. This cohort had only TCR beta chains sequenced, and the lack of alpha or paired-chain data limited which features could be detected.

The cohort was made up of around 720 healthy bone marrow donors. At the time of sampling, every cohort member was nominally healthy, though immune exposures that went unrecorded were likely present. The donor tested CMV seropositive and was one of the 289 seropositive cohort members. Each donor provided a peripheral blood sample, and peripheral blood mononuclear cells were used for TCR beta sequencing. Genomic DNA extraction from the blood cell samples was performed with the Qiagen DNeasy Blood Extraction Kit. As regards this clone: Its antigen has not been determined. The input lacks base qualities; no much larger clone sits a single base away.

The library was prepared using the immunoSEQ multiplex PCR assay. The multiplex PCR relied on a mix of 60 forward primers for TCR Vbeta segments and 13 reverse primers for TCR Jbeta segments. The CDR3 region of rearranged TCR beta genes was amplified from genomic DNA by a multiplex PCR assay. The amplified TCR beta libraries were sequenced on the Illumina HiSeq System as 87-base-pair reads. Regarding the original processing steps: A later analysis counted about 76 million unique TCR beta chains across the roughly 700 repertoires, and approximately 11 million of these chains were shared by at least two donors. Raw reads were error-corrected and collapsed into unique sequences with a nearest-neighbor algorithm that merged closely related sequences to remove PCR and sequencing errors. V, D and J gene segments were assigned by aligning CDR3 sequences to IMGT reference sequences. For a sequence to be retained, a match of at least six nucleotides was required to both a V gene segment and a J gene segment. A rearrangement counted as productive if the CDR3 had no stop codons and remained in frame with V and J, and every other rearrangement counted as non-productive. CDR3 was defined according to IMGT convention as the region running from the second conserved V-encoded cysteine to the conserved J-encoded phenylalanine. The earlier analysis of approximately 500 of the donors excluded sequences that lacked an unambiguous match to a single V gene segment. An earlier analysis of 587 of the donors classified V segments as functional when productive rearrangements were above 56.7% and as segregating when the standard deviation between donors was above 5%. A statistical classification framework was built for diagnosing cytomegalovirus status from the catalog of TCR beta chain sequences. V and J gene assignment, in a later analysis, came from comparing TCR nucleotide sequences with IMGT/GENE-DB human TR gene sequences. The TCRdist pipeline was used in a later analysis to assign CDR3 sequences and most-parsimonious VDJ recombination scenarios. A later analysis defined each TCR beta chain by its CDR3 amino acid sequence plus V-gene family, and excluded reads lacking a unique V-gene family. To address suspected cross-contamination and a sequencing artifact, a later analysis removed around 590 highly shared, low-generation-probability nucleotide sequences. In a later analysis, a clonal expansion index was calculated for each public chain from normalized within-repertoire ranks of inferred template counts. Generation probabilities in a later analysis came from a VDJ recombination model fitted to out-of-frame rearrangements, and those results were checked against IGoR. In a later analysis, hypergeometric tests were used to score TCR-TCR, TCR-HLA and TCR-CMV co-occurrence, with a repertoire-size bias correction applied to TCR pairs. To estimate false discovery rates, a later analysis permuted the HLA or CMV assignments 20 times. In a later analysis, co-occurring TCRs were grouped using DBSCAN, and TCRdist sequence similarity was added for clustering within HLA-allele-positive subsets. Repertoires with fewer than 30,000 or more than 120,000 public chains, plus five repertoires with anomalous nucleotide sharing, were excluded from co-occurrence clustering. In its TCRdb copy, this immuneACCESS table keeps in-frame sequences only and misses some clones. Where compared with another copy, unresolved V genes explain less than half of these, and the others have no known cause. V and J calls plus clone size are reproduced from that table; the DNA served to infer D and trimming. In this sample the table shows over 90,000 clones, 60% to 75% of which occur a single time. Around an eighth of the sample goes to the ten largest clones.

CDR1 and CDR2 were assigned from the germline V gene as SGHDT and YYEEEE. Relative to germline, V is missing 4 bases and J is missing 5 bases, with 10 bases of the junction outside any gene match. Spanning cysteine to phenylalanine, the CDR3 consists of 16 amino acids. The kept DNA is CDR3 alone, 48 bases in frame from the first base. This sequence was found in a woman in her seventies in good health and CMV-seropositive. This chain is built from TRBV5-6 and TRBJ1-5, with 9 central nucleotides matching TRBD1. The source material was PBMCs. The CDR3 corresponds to CASSPDRGSTDQPQHF. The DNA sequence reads TGTGCCAGCAGCCCTGACAGGGGGTCGACGGATCAGCCCCAGCATTTT.